This T cell receptor beta chain was profiled in a study of T cells expressing NK-cell markers. TCRdb reanalyzed the 5' RACE reads and collapses them to one entry per CDR3 protein, without DNA. The listing contains under 600,000 distinct CDR3 sequences. Looked up from germline, CDR1 is SEHNR and CDR2 is FQNEAQ (reference sequence). The CDR3 is 12 amino acids. This clonotype was sampled from a woman aged 50 to 60 in good health. Input material: blood T cells: a sorted CD56 or NKG2C T cell subset, CD4+ or CD8+ T cells, or bulk PBMC T cells (not recorded which). This chain joins TRBV7-9 and TRBJ2-3. The CDR3 region is CASSSHPDTQYF.